Reported below is one T cell receptor (beta chain). This sample is part of a study of shared clonotypes between healthy human individuals. Sequencing used immunoSEQ multiplex PCR; TCRdb keeps in-frame clones, though not all of them. Here the sample spans about 1.1 million clones, approximately 78% being singletons. V lost 6 bases to trimming and J lost 5 bases; unmatched junction nucleotides: 4. The CDR3 spans 12 residues. CDR1 and CDR2 (germline): SQVTM, ANQGSEA. The rearrangement joins TRBV29-1 to TRBJ2-5, with 9 bases lining up with TRBD1. The receptor was isolated from a man aged 18-30 years in good health. Some clones in this sample may be carry-over from other donors' samples. Sequenced material: memory CD4+ T cells from PBMCs. Described subset: CD45RA-negative fraction. The CDR3 protein is CSVRTGAETQYF. CDR3 DNA sequence: TGCAGCGTAAGGACAGGGGCGGAGACCCAGTACTTC.